The clone carrying this TCR beta chain appeared once. The assay was immunoSEQ multiplex PCR, and TCRdb's table has in-frame clones only and misses some. The sample shows 270,000 or so clones, 80% to 90% of them seen only once. This record belongs to a study of blood T cell repertoires in COVID-19. Cohorts were based on clinical histories the participants reported. This CDR3 is built from 13 residues. Germline V gives CDR1 SGHRS, CDR2 YFSETQ. V dropped 4 bases and J dropped 6; count of bases not matched to a gene: 6. Input material: PBMCs or T cells enriched from blood (not recorded which). This sequence originates from a woman aged 45 to 65 who had been exposed to COVID-19. The chain joins TRBV5-1 to TRBJ1-1, with TRBD1 identical over 7 bases. The CDR3 bases are TGCGCCAGCAGCAGACAGGGTCCGGCTGAAGCTTTCTTT. The encoded protein is CASSRQGPAEAFF.